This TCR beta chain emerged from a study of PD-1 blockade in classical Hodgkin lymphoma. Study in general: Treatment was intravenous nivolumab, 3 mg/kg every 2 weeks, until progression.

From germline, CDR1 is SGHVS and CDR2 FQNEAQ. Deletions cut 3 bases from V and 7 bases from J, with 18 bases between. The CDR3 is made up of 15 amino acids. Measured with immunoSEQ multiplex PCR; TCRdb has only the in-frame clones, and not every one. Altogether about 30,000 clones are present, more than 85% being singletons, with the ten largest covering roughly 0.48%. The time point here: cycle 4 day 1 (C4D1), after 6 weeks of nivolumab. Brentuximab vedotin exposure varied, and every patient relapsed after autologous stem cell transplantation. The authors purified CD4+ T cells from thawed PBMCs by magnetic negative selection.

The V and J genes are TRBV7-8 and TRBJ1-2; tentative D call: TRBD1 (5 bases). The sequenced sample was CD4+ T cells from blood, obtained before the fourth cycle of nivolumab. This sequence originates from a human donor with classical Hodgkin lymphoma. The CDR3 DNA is TGTGCCAGCAGCTTGGATTCAGCCCGGGGGGGTGGCTACACCTTC. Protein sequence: CASSLDSARGGGYTF.